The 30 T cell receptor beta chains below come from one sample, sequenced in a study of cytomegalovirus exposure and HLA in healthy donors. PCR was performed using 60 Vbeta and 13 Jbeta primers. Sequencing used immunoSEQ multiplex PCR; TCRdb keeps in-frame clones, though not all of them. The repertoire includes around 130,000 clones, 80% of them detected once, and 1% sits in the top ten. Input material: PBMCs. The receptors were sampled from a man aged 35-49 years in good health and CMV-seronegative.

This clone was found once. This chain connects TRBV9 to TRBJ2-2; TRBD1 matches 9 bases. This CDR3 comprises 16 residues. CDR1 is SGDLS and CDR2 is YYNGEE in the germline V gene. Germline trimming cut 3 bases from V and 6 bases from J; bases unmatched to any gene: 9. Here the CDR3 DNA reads TGTGCCAGCAGCGCAGGACAGGGGAAGAGTTCCGGGGAGCTGTTTTTT. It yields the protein CASSAGQGKSSGELFF.

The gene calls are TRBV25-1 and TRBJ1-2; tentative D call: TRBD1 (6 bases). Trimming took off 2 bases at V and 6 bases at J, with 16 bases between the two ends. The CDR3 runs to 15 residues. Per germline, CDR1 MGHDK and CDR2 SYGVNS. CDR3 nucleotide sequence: TGTGCCAGCAGTGAACCGGCCCTGGACAGTAATGGCTACACCTTC. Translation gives CASSEPALDSNGYTF.

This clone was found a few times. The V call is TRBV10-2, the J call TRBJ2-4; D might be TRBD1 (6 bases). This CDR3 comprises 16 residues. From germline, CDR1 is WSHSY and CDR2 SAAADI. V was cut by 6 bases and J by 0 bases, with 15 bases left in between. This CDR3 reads CASSATGSLAKNIQYF. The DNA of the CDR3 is TGCGCCAGCAGCGCCACAGGGTCCCTAGCCAAAAACATTCAGTACTTC.

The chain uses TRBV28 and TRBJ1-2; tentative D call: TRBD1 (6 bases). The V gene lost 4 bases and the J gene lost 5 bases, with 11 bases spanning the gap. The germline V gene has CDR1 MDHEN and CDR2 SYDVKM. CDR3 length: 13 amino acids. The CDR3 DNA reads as TGTGCCAGCAGTTCCAGGGGCCTTTATGGCTACACCTTC. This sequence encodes CASSSRGLYGYTF.

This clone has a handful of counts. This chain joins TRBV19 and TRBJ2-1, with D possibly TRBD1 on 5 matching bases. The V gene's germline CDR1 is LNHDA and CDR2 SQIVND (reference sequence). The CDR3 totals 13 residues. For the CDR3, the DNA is TGTGCGACAGCCCCCGGATCCTACAATGAGCAGTTCTTC. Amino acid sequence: CATAPGSYNEQFF.

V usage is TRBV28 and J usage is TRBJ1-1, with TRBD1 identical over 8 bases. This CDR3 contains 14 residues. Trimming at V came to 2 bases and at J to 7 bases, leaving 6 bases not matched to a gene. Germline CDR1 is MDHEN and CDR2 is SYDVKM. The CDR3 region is CASSLTQGAGEAFF. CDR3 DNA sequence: TGTGCCAGCAGTTTAACCCAGGGGGCAGGTGAAGCTTTCTTT.

As DNA, the CDR3 is TGTGCCAGCAGTTCCCTCCGGGACTGGGCGACAGATACGCAGTATTTT. It specifies CASSSLRDWATDTQYF. V gene TRBV28 combines with J gene TRBJ2-3; D is possibly TRBD2 (6 bases). CDR3 length equals 16 residues. CDR1 MDHEN and CDR2 SYDVKM come from the germline V gene. Trimming pared 4 bases from V and 3 bases from J, leaving 17 bases between.

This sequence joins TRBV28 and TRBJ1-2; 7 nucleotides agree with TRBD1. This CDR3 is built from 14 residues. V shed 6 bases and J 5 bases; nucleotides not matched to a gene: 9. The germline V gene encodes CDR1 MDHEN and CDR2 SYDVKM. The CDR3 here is CASSRQGLGYGYTF. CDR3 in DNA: TGTGCCAGCAGCCGACAGGGCCTTGGGTATGGCTACACCTTC.

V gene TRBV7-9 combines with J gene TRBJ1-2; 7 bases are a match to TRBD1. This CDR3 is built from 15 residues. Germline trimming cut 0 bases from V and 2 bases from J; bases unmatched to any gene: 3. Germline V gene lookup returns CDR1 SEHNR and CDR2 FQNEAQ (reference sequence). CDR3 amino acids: CASSLATGDNYGYTF. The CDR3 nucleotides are TGTGCCAGCAGCTTAGCCACAGGGGACAACTATGGCTACACCTTC.

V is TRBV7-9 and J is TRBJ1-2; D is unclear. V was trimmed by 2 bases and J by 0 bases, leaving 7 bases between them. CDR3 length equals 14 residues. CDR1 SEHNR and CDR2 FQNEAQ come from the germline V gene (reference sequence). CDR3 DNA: TGTGCCAGCAGCTTAATGACTTCTAACTATGGCTACACCTTC. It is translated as CASSLMTSNYGYTF.

The CDR3 reads CASSYLGQPSYEQYF. The CDR3, as DNA: TGTGCCAGCAGTTACTTGGGACAGCCCTCCTACGAGCAGTACTTC. V usage is TRBV6-6 and J usage is TRBJ2-5, with 7 bases lining up with TRBD1. The J call may be faulty, since TRBJ2-7 better matches the DNA end. Germline V gene data show CDR1 as MNHNY and CDR2 as SVGAGI (reference sequence). The CDR3 extends over 15 amino acids.

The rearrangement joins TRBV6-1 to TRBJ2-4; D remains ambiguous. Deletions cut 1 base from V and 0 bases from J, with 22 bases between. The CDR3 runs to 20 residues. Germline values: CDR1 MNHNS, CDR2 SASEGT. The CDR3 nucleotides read TGTGCCAGCAGTGAAGTGATCCAAGGAGAGTACTTCCTAGCCAAAAACATTCAGTACTTC. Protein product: CASSEVIQGEYFLAKNIQYF.

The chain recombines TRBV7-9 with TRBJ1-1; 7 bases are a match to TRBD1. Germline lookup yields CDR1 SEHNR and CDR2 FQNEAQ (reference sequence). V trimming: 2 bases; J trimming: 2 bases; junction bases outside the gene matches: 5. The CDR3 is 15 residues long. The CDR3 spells CASSLRQGGNTEAFF. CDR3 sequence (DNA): TGTGCCAGCAGCTTAAGACAGGGCGGTAACACTGAAGCTTTCTTT. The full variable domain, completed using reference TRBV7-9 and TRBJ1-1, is DTGVSQNPRHKITKRGQNVTFRCDPISEHNRLYWYRQTLGQGPEFLTYFQNEAQLEKSRLLSDRFSAERPKGSFSTLEIQRTEQGDSAMYLCASSLRQGGNTEAFFGQGTRLTVV.

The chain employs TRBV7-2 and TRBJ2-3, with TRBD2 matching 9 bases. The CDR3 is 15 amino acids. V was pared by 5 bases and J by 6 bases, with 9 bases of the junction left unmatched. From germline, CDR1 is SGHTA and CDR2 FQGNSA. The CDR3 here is CASSPRAGGPDTQYF. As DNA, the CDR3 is TGTGCCAGCAGCCCAAGGGCGGGGGGGCCGGATACGCAGTATTTT.

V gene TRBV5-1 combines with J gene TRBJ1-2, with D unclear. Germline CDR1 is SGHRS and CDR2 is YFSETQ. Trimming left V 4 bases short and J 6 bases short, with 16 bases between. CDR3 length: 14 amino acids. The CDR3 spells CASSPSSLSDGYTF. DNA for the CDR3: TGCGCCAGCAGCCCGTCCTCCCTTTCGGATGGCTACACCTTC. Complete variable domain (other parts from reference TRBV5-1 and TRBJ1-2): KAGVTQTPRYLIKTRGQQVTLSCSPISGHRSVSWYQQTPGQGLQFLFEYFSETQRNKGNFPGRFSGRQFSNSRSEMNVSTLELGDSALYLCASSPSSLSDGYTFGSGTRLTVV.

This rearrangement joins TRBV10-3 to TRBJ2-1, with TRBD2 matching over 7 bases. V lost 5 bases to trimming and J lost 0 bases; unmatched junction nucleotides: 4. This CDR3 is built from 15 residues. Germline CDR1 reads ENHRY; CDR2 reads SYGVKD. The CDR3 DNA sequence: TGTGCCATCAGTCCGGGACTACCCTCCTACAATGAGCAGTTCTTC. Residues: CAISPGLPSYNEQFF.

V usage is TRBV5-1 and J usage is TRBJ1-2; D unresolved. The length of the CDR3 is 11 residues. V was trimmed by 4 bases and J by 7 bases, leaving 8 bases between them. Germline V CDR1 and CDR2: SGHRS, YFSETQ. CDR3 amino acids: CASSEGGGYTF. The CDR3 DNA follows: TGCGCCAGCAGCGAGGGAGGTGGCTACACCTTC. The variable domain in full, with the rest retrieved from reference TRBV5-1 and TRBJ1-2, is KAGVTQTPRYLIKTRGQQVTLSCSPISGHRSVSWYQQTPGQGLQFLFEYFSETQRNKGNFPGRFSGRQFSNSRSEMNVSTLELGDSALYLCASSEGGGYTFGSGTRLTVV.

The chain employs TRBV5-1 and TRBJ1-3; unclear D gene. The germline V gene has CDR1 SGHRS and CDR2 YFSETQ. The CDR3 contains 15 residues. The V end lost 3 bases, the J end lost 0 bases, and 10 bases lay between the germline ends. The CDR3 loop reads CASSSDWSSGNTIYF. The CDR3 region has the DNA TGCGCCAGCAGCTCGGACTGGAGCTCTGGAAACACCATATATTTT. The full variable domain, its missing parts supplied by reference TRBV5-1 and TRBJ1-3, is KAGVTQTPRYLIKTRGQQVTLSCSPISGHRSVSWYQQTPGQGLQFLFEYFSETQRNKGNFPGRFSGRQFSNSRSEMNVSTLELGDSALYLCASSSDWSSGNTIYFGEGSWLTVV.

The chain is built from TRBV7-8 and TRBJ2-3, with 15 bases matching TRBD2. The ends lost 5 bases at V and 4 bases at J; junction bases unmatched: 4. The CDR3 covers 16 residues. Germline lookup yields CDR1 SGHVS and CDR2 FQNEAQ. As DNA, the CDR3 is TGTGCCAGCAGCCCCCGGACTAGCGGGGGGGCAGATACGCAGTATTTT. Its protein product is CASSPRTSGGADTQYF.

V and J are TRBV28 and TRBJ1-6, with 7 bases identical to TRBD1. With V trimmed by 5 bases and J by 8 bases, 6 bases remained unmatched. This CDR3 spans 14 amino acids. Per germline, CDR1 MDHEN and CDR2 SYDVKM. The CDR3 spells CASSPDRLYSPLHF. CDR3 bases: TGTGCCAGCAGTCCGGACAGGCTATATTCACCCCTCCACTTT.

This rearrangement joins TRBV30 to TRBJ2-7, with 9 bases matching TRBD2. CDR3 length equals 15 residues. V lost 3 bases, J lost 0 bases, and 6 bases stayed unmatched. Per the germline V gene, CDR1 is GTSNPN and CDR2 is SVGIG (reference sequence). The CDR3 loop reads CAWRSDSGSSYEQYF. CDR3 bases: TGTGCCTGGAGGTCGGATAGCGGGAGCTCCTACGAGCAGTACTTC.

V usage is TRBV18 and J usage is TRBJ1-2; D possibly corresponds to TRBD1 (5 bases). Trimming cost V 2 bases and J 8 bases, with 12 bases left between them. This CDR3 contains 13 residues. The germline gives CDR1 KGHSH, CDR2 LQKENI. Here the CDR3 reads CASSPEQVGGYTF. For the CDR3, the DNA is TGTGCCAGCTCACCAGAACAGGTTGGGGGCTACACCTTC.

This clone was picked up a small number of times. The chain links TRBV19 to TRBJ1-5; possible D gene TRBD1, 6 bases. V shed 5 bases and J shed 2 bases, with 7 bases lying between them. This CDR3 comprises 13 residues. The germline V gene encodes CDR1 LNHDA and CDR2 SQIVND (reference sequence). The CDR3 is CASSYRGNQPQHF. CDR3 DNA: TGTGCCAGTAGTTACAGGGGCAATCAGCCCCAGCATTTT.

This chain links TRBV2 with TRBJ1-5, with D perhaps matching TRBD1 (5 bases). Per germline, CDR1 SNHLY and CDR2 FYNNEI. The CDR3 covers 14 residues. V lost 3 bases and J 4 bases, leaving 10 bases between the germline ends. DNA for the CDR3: TGTGCCAGCAGTGAGGTGACAGAGAATCAGCCCCAGCATTTT. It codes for CASSEVTENQPQHF.

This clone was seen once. The CDR3, as DNA: TGTGCCACTCTGGGAGCGGGCCCAGATACGCAGTATTTT. Its translation is CATLGAGPDTQYF. This rearrangement joins TRBV10-3 to TRBJ2-3; possibly TRBD2 for D (6 bases). The germline V and J ends were trimmed by 10 bases and 4 bases, with 15 bases remaining between them. The CDR3 runs 13 residues. The germline V gene encodes CDR1 ENHRY and CDR2 SYGVKD.

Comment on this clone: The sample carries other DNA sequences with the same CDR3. The CDR3 reads CASSLLSRGTGELFF. For the CDR3, the DNA is TGTGCCAGCAGCTTGCTATCCCGGGGCACCGGGGAGCTGTTTTTT. The chain combines TRBV5-5 with TRBJ2-2, with a weak D call TRBD2 (5 bases). Germline CDR1 is SGHKS and CDR2 is YYEKEE (reference sequence). V shed 1 base and J shed 4 bases, with 11 bases lying between them. There are 15 residues in the CDR3.

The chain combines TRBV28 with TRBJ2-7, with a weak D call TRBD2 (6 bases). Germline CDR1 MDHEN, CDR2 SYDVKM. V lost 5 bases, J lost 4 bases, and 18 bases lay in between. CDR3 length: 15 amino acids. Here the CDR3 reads CASSTPVGGKYEQYF. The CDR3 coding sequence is TGTGCCAGCAGTACACCCGTGGGGGGAAAGTACGAGCAGTACTTC. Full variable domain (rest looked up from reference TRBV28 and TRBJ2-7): DVKVTQSSRYLVKRTGEKVFLECVQDMDHENMFWYRQDPGLGLRLIYFSYDVKMKEKGDIPEGYSVSREKKERFSLILESASTNQTSMYLCASSTPVGGKYEQYFGPGTRLTVT.

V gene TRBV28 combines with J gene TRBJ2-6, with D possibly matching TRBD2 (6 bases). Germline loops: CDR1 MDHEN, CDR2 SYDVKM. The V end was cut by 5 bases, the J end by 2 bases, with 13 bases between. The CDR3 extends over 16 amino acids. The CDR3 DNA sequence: TGTGCCAGCAGTCCGCGGGGAGGCACTGGGGCCAACGTCCTGACTTTC. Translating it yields CASSPRGGTGANVLTF.

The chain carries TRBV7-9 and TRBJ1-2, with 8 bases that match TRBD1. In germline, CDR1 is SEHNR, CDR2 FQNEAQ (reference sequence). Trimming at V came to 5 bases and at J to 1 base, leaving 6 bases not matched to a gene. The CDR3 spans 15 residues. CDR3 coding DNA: TGTGCCAGCAGCCCCGGACAGGGTGGTAACTATGGCTACACCTTC. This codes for CASSPGQGGNYGYTF. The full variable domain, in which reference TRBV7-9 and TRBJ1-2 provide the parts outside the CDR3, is DTGVSQNPRHKITKRGQNVTFRCDPISEHNRLYWYRQTLGQGPEFLTYFQNEAQLEKSRLLSDRFSAERPKGSFSTLEIQRTEQGDSAMYLCASSPGQGGNYGYTFGSGTRLTVV.

CDR3 nucleotides: TGCGCCAGCAGTGAACGGGCGACTAGCTCCTACGAGCAGTACTTC. It yields the protein CASSERATSSYEQYF. The chain uses TRBV10-1 and TRBJ2-7; a possible D gene is TRBD2 (6 bases). This CDR3 is 15 amino acids long. Germline assignment: CDR1 WNHNN and CDR2 SYGVQD (reference sequence). V was cut by 3 bases and J by 0 bases, with 12 bases left in between.